The next 7 T cell receptor beta chains were all read from a single sample in a study of somatic mutations in cytotoxic T cells in rheumatoid arthritis. Generated by immunoSEQ multiplex PCR, the TCRdb table keeps only in-frame clones and is missing some. This sample has about 16,000 clones, with approximately 80% found just once. Specimen: CD8+ T cells sorted from blood. The receptors were gathered from an adult with rheumatoid arthritis.

J is TRBJ2-7 and V is TRBV27, with D hard to call. CDR3 length: 14 residues. Trimming removed 3 bases from V and 2 bases from J, with 11 bases in between. Per the germline V gene, CDR1 is MNHEY and CDR2 is SMNVEV (reference sequence). The CDR3 DNA follows: TGTGCCAGCAGTTTTCGTGGCGGCACCTACGAGCAGTACTTC. Protein: CASSFRGGTYEQYF.

V gene TRBV4-1 combines with J gene TRBJ1-5; D remains unclear. Per germline, CDR1 MGHRA and CDR2 YSYEKL. The V gene lost 4 bases and the J gene lost 3 bases, with 16 bases spanning the gap. This CDR3 region has 16 residues. CDR3 DNA: TGCGCCAGCAGCCTATCCGGTACGGCCGCCAATCAGCCCCAGCATTTT. Translating it yields CASSLSGTAANQPQHF.

The J gene is TRBJ2-1, the V gene TRBV27, with 8 bases matching TRBD2. Germline CDR1 MNHEY, CDR2 SMNVEV (reference sequence). The V gene end was trimmed by 2 bases and the J gene end by 2 bases; junction bases not matched to a gene: 2. CDR3 size: 15 residues. In nucleotides, the CDR3 is TGTGCCAGCAGTTTAGACGGGGGGGCCTACAATGAGCAGTTCTTC. It codes for CASSLDGGAYNEQFF.

This clone was seen a handful of times. The chain has TRBV15 and TRBJ1-4, with 7 bases that match TRBD1. With 6 bases clipped from V and 4 bases from J, the junction kept 8 bases outside the gene matches. The CDR3 has 15 amino acids. CDR1 LNHNV and CDR2 YYDKDF come from the germline V gene (reference sequence). Here the CDR3 reads CATRRGTGDNEKLFF. DNA of the CDR3: TGTGCCACCAGGCGGGGAACAGGGGATAATGAAAAACTGTTTTTT. Using reference TRBV15 and TRBJ1-4 for the parts outside the CDR3, the full variable domain is DAMVIQNPRYQVTQFGKPVTLSCSQTLNHNVMYWYQQKSSQAPKLLFHYYDKDFNNEADTPDNFQSRRPNTSFCFLDIRSPGLGDTAMYLCATRRGTGDNEKLFFGSGTQLSVL.

This clone came up a few times. The chain employs TRBV15 and TRBJ2-6, with D possibly TRBD1 on 7 matching bases. This CDR3 contains 17 residues. V gave up 3 bases and J gave up 4 bases, with 16 bases separating them. Germline V gives CDR1 LNHNV, CDR2 YYDKDF (reference sequence). CDR3 nucleotides: TGTGCCACCAGCAGGGAGGGGGCCGCGGGCGGGGCCAACGTCCTGACTTTC. Translation: CATSREGAAGGANVLTF.

This clone was seen more than once but under ten times. The chain joins TRBV27 to TRBJ2-4; possibly TRBD2 for D (5 bases). CDR3 size: 15 residues. Trimming pared 0 bases from V and 8 bases from J, leaving 14 bases between. The V gene's germline CDR1 is MNHEY and CDR2 SMNVEV (reference sequence). CDR3 amino acids: CASSLSNRGTDIQYF. CDR3 nucleotides: TGTGCCAGCAGTTTATCGAATCGGGGTACGGACATTCAGTACTTC.

This clone was recorded a few times. The gene calls are TRBV5-1 and TRBJ2-7; a weak D match, TRBD2 (5 bases). CDR1 SGHRS and CDR2 YFSETQ come from the germline V gene. This CDR3 region has 14 residues. The germline V and J ends were trimmed by 4 bases and 2 bases, with 13 bases remaining between them. The CDR3 region has the DNA TGCGCCAGCAGCCCGGGAAGGGAAACCTACGAGCAGTACTTC. This translates into CASSPGRETYEQYF.